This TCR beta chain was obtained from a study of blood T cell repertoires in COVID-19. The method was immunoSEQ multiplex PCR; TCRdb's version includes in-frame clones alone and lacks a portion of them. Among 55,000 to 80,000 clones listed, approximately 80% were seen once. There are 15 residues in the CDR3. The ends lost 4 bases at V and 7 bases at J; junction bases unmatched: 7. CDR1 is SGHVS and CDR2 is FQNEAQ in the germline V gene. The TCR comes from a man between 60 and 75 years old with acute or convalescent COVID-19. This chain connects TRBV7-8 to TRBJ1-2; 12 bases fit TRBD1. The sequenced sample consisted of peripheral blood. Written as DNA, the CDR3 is TGTGCCAGCAGCTATCGGGACAGGGGGCTGGGTGGCTACACCTTC. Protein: CASSYRDRGLGGYTF.